Detailed here is one T cell receptor beta chain. The antigen it binds to is not known. No base quality values were provided; no much bigger clone lies one nucleotide off. The TCR beta CDR3 regions were amplified from the RNA transcripts. A first-round RT-PCR of the TCR CDR3 used the HTBI primer set with the Qiagen OneStep RT-PCR kit. Libraries were constructed in a second round of multiplex PCR, after which size selection and purification were performed. Sequencing of the libraries was done on an Illumina HiSeq2000 using paired-end 100 bp reads. The original pipeline was this. SOAPnuke was used to process the raw data, removing reads that contained adapters or uncalled bases, had a mean Phred below 15, or lacked an exact match to the constant primer or identifier. COPE v1.2.5 was used to merge high-quality paired reads, and clonotypes were defined as unique nucleotide sequences. MiTCR v1.1 was used to align the clonotypes against IMGT TRBV, TRBD and TRBJ reference segments. Only V-J combinations with frequency above 0.0001, covering 99% to 99.2% of repertoires, were analysed. The TCS score was defined as the ratio of F50 (clonal expansion) to E x V (chaos), calculated using BLOSUM62-based TCRdist between CDR3 peptides within each V-J. Welch's t-statistics and random forest reduced just over 500 V-J features to 13, which were used in a naive Bayes classifier (R e1071). TCRdb took the public reads, trimmed them with fastp at Q25, ran MiXCR for clone calling and kept in-frame beta chains. CDR3 protein sequences are deduplicated, and each keeps its most common genes and DNA. TCRdb, not the original authors, processed these V and J calls. The sample yields about 340,000 distinct CDR3 sequences; around 20% were counted once. 50% of the sample is in the top ten clones.

This specimen comes from a study of T cells in Graves' hyperthyroidism and ophthalmopathy (dated by TCRdb to about 2019). Context from the whole study: Peripheral blood was collected at initial diagnosis, before any treatment. A discovery cohort of about a hundred patients, about 44 with Graves' ophthalmopathy and 57 with stable Graves' hyperthyroidism, was used to find distinguishing TCR V-J signatures. An independent validation cohort of 18 to 20 hyperthyroidism patients and about 16 patients who later progressed to ophthalmopathy tested prospective prediction of ophthalmopathy. The roughly 100 discovery patients were divided at random into training and test sets in a 7:3 ratio. In addition, the study compared T-cell repertoires in thyroid tissue and in blood from roughly 6 Graves' hyperthyroidism patients. After blood sampling, hyperthyroidism patients were treated with methimazole at a starting dose of 30 mg daily, and ophthalmopathy patients were treated with high-dose intravenous methylprednisolone. TCR Vbeta CDR3 sequencing of roughly 140 peripheral blood samples (43 ophthalmopathy, 75 hyperthyroidism and roughly 17 progressor patients) is reported in the paper. Broad study findings and their caveats: Sample size was not statistically predetermined, and blinding of investigators to group allocation was not performed. Most expanded thyroid clonotypes (frequency above 0.001) were also detected in blood, suggesting blood repertoires may reflect thyroid immune responses. A 13 V-J signature model separated ophthalmopathy from stable hyperthyroidism, with approximately 87% sensitivity and roughly 84% specificity in cross-validation and 80%/75% in testing. In validation, the model predicted progression to ophthalmopathy with 55% to 71% sensitivity and 72% to 85% specificity, a median of around six months before onset.

Stable Graves' hyperthyroidism was defined as the absence of progression to ophthalmopathy over 18 months of follow-up. Hyperthyroidism patients were newly diagnosed, had a disease duration of under 2 months, and were aged 18 to 65 years. Patients with uncontrolled infections, other autoimmune diseases, pregnancy or lactation were excluded. Diagnoses relied on clinical symptoms, serum thyroxine and TRAb, thyroid ultrasound and orbital computed tomography. PBMCs were isolated from 8 to 10 ml of fresh peripheral blood by Ficoll-Paque density gradient centrifugation. Trizol reagent was used to extract total RNA, and RNA quality was then checked on an Agilent 2100 Bioanalyzer. From a lookup of the germline V gene (reference sequence), CDR1 and CDR2 are LNHDA and SQIVND. Taken from cysteine to phenylalanine, the CDR3 has 17 residues. Solely the CDR3 DNA is kept, with 51 bases framed from the first base. The junction shows trimming of 5 bases on V and 0 bases on J, and the gene matches do not reach 7 bases of it.

Sample: blood. The receptor was isolated from a woman aged 45 to 65 with Graves' hyperthyroidism. The rearrangement joined TRBV19 to TRBJ2-1, and TRBD2 matches 10 of the central bases. In nucleotide form, the sequence is TGTGCCAGTAGTCCCTCTAGCGGGGGTGACTCCTACAATGAGCAGTTCTTC. This encodes CASSPSSGGDSYNEQFF.